Below, 17 T cell receptor beta chains from the same sample are listed, as sequenced in a study of HIV-infected patients and healthy controls. cDNA was made from about 500 ng RNA using alpha and beta constant primers. Separate chain-specific third strand synthesis with multiplexing indices produced the alpha and beta libraries. TCRdb analysed the 5' RACE reads with MiXCR anew, one entry per CDR3 protein. The sample lists under 10,000 distinct CDR3 sequences, approximately 6.1% occurring once. No cell fractionation was done, so the repertoire covers all unsorted peripheral blood T cells. The material sequenced was blood, taken before antiretroviral therapy. These receptors were collected from an adult with HIV infection.

This clonotype was observed many times. The chain is built from TRBV10-1 and TRBJ2-2; TRBD1 agrees at 9 bases. Trimming cost V 5 bases and J 4 bases; bases outside gene matches: 2. CDR3 length: 14 amino acids. Germline CDR1 is WNHNN and CDR2 is SYGVQD (reference sequence). The CDR3 is CASSWDRATGELFF. In DNA, the CDR3 is TGCGCCAGCAGTTGGGACAGGGCCACCGGGGAGCTGTTTTTT.

This clonotype is medium-sized in the sample. The CDR3 protein is CASSFSGSYNEQFF. The CDR3 DNA reads as TGTGCCAGCAGCTTTAGCGGGAGCTACAATGAGCAGTTCTTC. V gene TRBV7-9 combines with J gene TRBJ2-1, with 9 bases fitting TRBD2. CDR1 and CDR2 (germline): SEHNR, FQNEAQ (reference sequence). The V segment lost 3 bases and the J segment 3 bases; nucleotides outside the gene matches: 0. The CDR3 length is 14 residues.

This clonotype was counted at least ten times. The CDR3, as DNA: TGTGCCAGCAGCTCCAACCTTTTGGGTGTTCAGTACTTC. Translated, it gives CASSSNLLGVQYF. The genes are TRBV7-8 and TRBJ2-4, with D unresolved. Trimming shortened V by 4 bases and J by 11 bases, and 15 bases separated the two germline ends. This CDR3 comprises 13 residues. Germline lookup yields CDR1 SGHVS and CDR2 FQNEAQ. The full variable domain, with the rest looked up from reference TRBV7-8 and TRBJ2-4, is GAGVSQSPRYKVAKRGQDVALRCDPISGHVSLFWYQQALGQGPEFLTYFQNEAQLDKSGLPSDRFFAERPEGSVSTLKIQRTQQEDSAVYLCASSSNLLGVQYFGAGTRLSVL.

By share of the sample, this clonotype is medium-sized. The chain recombines TRBV6-1 with TRBJ1-5; D is unresolved. CDR3 size: 14 residues. Germline V gives CDR1 MNHNS, CDR2 SASEGT. Trimming shortened V by 7 bases and J by 1 base, and 11 bases separated the two germline ends. This chain's CDR3 is CASTAHGSNQPQHF. CDR3 DNA: TGTGCCAGCACTGCTCATGGCAGCAATCAGCCCCAGCATTTT.

This clonotype has a count of ten or more. V is TRBV28 and J is TRBJ2-4; D unclear. Germline CDR1 and CDR2: MDHEN and SYDVKM. The CDR3 is 14 amino acids. V lost 3 bases and J lost 2, with 8 bases in between. The CDR3 region has the DNA TGTGCCAGCAGTTTTGGGGTCTCCAAAAACATTCAGTACTTC. Translating it yields CASSFGVSKNIQYF.

This clonotype was seen many times. The genes are TRBV6-6 and TRBJ1-1, with a weak D call TRBD1 (6 bases). CDR3 size: 14 residues. V was trimmed by 6 bases and J by 0 bases, leaving 11 bases between them. Germline V gene lookup returns CDR1 MNHNY and CDR2 SVGAGI (reference sequence). CDR3 residues: CASRPDRLNTEAFF. CDR3 DNA: TGTGCCAGCAGACCGGACAGATTGAACACTGAAGCTTTCTTT.

This clonotype showed up many times. The gene calls are TRBV28 and TRBJ1-1; the D gene is possibly TRBD1 (6 bases). Trimming shortened V by 2 bases and J by 5 bases, and 6 bases separated the two germline ends. Germline V gene lookup returns CDR1 MDHEN and CDR2 SYDVKM. This CDR3 spans 12 amino acids. Here the CDR3 reads CASSLTGTEAFF. Written as DNA, the CDR3 is TGTGCCAGCAGTTTAACAGGGACTGAAGCTTTCTTT. Full variable domain (missing parts from reference TRBV28 and TRBJ1-1): DVKVTQSSRYLVKRTGEKVFLECVQDMDHENMFWYRQDPGLGLRLIYFSYDVKMKEKGDIPEGYSVSREKKERFSLILESASTNQTSMYLCASSLTGTEAFFGQGTRLTVV.

In its sample, this clonotype is medium-sized. The rearrangement links TRBV6-5 to TRBJ2-7; D may be TRBD1 (8 bases). Between the trimmed V and J ends, which lost 0 bases and 4 bases, there was a span of 22 bases. CDR1 and CDR2 (germline): MNHEY, SVGAGI. The CDR3 has 18 residues. The CDR3 DNA reads as TGTGCCAGCAGTTACTCTGGGACAGGAACATTGGGAGGGTACGAGCAGTACTTC. It encodes CASSYSGTGTLGGYEQYF.

Ten or more counts support this clonotype. The rearrangement joins TRBV6-2 or TRBV6-3 to TRBJ2-1, with TRBD2 matching 7 bases. V was clipped by 6 bases and J by 4 bases; unmatched bases: 12. The CDR3 has 16 amino acids. In germline, CDR1 is MNHEY, CDR2 SVGEGT. This CDR3 is CASRYPAGGGYNEQFF. The CDR3 nucleotides read TGTGCCAGCAGATACCCGGCGGGCGGGGGTTACAATGAGCAGTTCTTC.

By share, this clonotype ranks as medium-sized. The CDR3 here is CASSNPPDRGHTDTQYF. CDR3 coding DNA: TGTGCCAGCAGCAATCCCCCGGACAGGGGCCACACAGATACGCAGTATTTT. The chain combines TRBV21-1 with TRBJ2-3; TRBD1, as called in the table, went unchecked against the DNA. TRBV21-1 is a pseudogene. CDR3 length: 17 residues.

CDR3 amino acids: CASSPQGTAFKSYEQYF. The CDR3 coding sequence is TGTGCCAGCAGTCCTCAGGGGACAGCCTTCAAATCCTACGAGCAGTACTTC. The V gene is TRBV6-6, the J gene TRBJ2-7; 7 bases are a match to TRBD1. The germline V gene has CDR1 MNHNY and CDR2 SVGAGI (reference sequence). The ends lost 5 bases at V and 1 base at J; junction bases unmatched: 14. The CDR3 runs to 17 residues.

Sample share makes this clonotype medium-sized. This sequence joins TRBV20-1 and TRBJ2-5; no firm D call. The CDR3 extends over 16 amino acids. Germline V CDR1 and CDR2: DFQATT, SNEGSKA (reference sequence). Trimming stripped 1 base from V and 1 base from J, with 16 bases between. The CDR3 DNA follows: TGCAGTGCTAGAGGGGTAGGGCCACTAACCCAAGAGACCCAGTACTTC. This gives the protein CSARGVGPLTQETQYF.

Relative to its sample, this clonotype is medium-sized. At one end, the junction sequence differs from germline, possibly due to a read error. J is TRBJ1-1 and V is TRBV7-6, with 7 bases lining up with TRBD1. Germline values: CDR1 SGHVS, CDR2 FNYEAQ. The CDR3 is 14 amino acids. Written as DNA, the CDR3 is TGTGCCAGCAGCTTGGCCGGGACAGCGAACACTGAAGCTTTT. This sequence encodes CASSLAGTANTEAF.

This clonotype is termed medium-sized. The chain is built from TRBV29-1 and TRBJ2-7, with D perhaps given as TRBD1 or TRBD2 (6 bases each). The CDR3 totals 14 residues. The V end lost 7 bases, the J end lost 4 bases, and 20 bases lay between the germline ends. Germline CDR1 reads SQVTM; CDR2 reads ANQGSEA. This chain's CDR3 is CSAIVPGAWYEQYF. The DNA for the CDR3 is TGCAGCGCAATCGTCCCGGGGGCGTGGTACGAGCAGTACTTC.

This clonotype was seen repeatedly, ten times or more. The chain carries TRBV6-2 or TRBV6-3 and TRBJ2-3; 11 nucleotides line up with TRBD1. Germline lookup yields CDR1 MNHEY and CDR2 SVGEGT. V shed 0 bases, J shed 2 bases, and the junction held 4 bases outside the gene matches. The length of the CDR3 is 17 residues. The CDR3 DNA is TGTGCCAGCAGTTACTCTTTCGGACAGGGGGCCACAGATACGCAGTATTTT. Protein: CASSYSFGQGATDTQYF.

Relative to its sample, this clonotype is medium-sized. The chain has TRBV12-3 or TRBV12-4 and TRBJ1-3, with D hard to call. This CDR3 spans 14 amino acids. V lost 4 bases and J 4 bases, leaving 11 bases between the germline ends. CDR3 residues: CASSYRGFGNTIYF. The CDR3 DNA reads as TGTGCCAGCAGTTACCGAGGTTTCGGAAACACCATATATTTT.

Many counts were recorded for this clonotype. This chain uses TRBV18 with TRBJ1-1, with no clear D. The germline V gene encodes CDR1 KGHSH and CDR2 LQKENI. This CDR3 comprises 15 residues. V was cut by 4 bases and J by 0 bases, with 12 bases left in between. The CDR3 nucleotides are TGTGCCAGCTCACACTCGTACACAATGAACACTGAAGCTTTCTTT. Translating it yields CASSHSYTMNTEAFF. Supplemented by reference TRBV18 and TRBJ1-1, the full variable domain reads NAGVMQNPRHLVRRRGQEARLRCSPMKGHSHVYWYRQLPEEGLKFMVYLQKENIIDESGMPKERFSAEFPKEGPSILRIQQVVRGDSAAYFCASSHSYTMNTEAFFGQGTRLTVV.